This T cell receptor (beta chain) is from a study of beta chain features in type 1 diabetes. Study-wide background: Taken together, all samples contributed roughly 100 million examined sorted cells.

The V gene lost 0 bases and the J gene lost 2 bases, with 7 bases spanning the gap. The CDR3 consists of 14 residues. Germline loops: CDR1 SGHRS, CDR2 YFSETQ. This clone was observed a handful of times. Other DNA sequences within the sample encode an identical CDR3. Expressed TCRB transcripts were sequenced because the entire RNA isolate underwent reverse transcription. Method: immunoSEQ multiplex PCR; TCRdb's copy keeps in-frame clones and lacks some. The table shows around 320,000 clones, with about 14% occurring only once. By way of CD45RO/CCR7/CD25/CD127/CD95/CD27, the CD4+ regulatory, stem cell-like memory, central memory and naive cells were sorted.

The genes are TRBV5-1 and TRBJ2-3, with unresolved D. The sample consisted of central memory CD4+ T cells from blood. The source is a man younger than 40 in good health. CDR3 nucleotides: TGCGCCAGCAGCTTGGCGGCCTTCACAGATACGCAGTATTTT. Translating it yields CASSLAAFTDTQYF.